This TCR beta chain appears in the sequencing data of a study of blood T cell repertoires in COVID-19 (dated by TCRdb to the early 2020s). As for the study more broadly: Collaborator samples came from the United States, Italy and Spain and covered acute and convalescent phases of COVID-19. HLA class I and class II types, where available, came from metadata supplied by the sample provider rather than from assay-based typing. The samples were drawn from the first 160 participants of the ongoing ImmuneRACE study and from 1,254 subjects provided by 6 global collaborators. The sample metadata nearly always contained a de-identified subject ID, COVID-19 status, age in years and sex. The dataset comprised deeply sampled blood TCRbeta repertoires from subjects exposed to, actively infected with, or recovered from COVID-19. The repertoires were made available in a free public database intended to serve as a resource for research on the immune response to SARS-CoV-2. The material from the prospective study consisted of cDNA or gDNA derived from T cells, B-cell-depleted T cells, or PBMCs. What the authors observed across the whole study: Clinical and demographic metadata were provided uncurated, with the amount varying by source and participant.

In Seattle, one collaborating source enrolled patients while the infection was active and tracked those patients longitudinally over the course of disease. Whole blood was collected in K2EDTA tubes by collaborating institutions according to the institutions' own protocols. For TCRbeta analysis, collaborators shipped samples as frozen whole blood, isolated PBMCs, or DNA extracted from either of those sample types. In the germline V gene, CDR1 corresponds to SQVTM and CDR2 to ANQGSEA. V lost 5 bases and J lost 2 bases; the stretch between them is 9 bases long. The CDR3 covers 12 residues, taking in both the cysteine and the phenylalanine. The retained sequence is limited to the CDR3, 36 bases, with the frame set at the first base. The immunoSEQ Assay, a bias-controlled multiplex PCR, was used to amplify TCRbeta CDR3 regions from genomic DNA. The authors' analysis ran thus. The number of nucleated cells in each sample was estimated from the amplification of reference gene primers within the assay. Sequence reads were collapsed and filtered to measure the absolute abundance of every unique TCRbeta CDR3 rearrangement. For each sample, productive Simpson clonality was calculated as the square root of Simpson's diversity index over productive rearrangements. TCRdb re-hosts the immuneACCESS table, in-frame sequences only. Its copies lack some clones; in the studies checked, an unresolved V gene accounts for under half of them, and the cause for the rest is not known. That table gives V, J and clone size, and the DNA gave D and trimming. Here the sample has fewer than 350,000 clones; roughly nine tenths occur a single time. In total, the top ten clones hold roughly 12% of the sample.

Comments on this clone: Which antigen it targets is not known. Qualities for individual bases were not recorded, and no much larger clone is one base off.

Sequenced input: peripheral blood. The origin of this receptor is a woman younger than 45 with COVID-19, enrolled during active disease. The sequence links TRBV29-1 to TRBJ2-5; TRBD1 could be the D gene, as 6 bases match. The nucleotide sequence reads as follows: TGCAGCGTTTCAGGGGAACAAGAGACCCAGTACTTC. Its product reads: CSVSGEQETQYF.